A selection of T cell receptor beta chains follows, all from one sample in a study of blood T cell repertoires in COVID-19. Sequencing was performed with immunoSEQ multiplex PCR; in TCRdb, only in-frame clones are kept and a portion is missing. The sample includes 150,000 or so clones, about 81% seen only once; the top ten take roughly a tenth. Sequencing input: peripheral blood. Receptors were obtained from a human donor in a cohort sampled during active COVID-19. CDR3s include the opening cysteine and the closing phenylalanine or tryptophan. D genes are given only for firm matches.

j_call v_call d_call cdr3_aa
TRBJ1-4 TRBV9 TRBD1 CASSAEAQGGLNEKLFF
TRBJ2-5 TRBV6-5 TRBD1 CASRPDRARQETQYF
TRBJ2-7 TRBV27 TRBD1 CASSRDRPYEQYF
TRBJ2-5 TRBV10-2 TRBD1 CASREPGTGQETQYF
TRBJ2-7 TRBV19 TRBD2 CASSISGSFNEQYF
TRBJ2-7 TRBV21-1 . CATRWGVRGREQYF
TRBJ2-1 TRBV7-9 . CASSLAGRHNEQFF
TRBJ1-1 TRBV14 TRBD1 CASSPRAGGTEAFF
TRBJ2-1 TRBV6-5 TRBD2 CASRGTSGRNEQFF
TRBJ1-1 TRBV7-8 TRBD1 CASSGTAPGTEAFF
TRBJ1-4 TRBV5-5 TRBD1 CASSSQGATNEKLFF
TRBJ1-5 TRBV7-9 . CASSRTGGGQPQHF
TRBJ1-2 TRBV27 . CASTSGASNYGYTF
TRBJ1-1 TRBV27 TRBD1 CASSPRQGSTEAFF
TRBJ1-2 TRBV15 . CATSEDNYGYTF
TRBJ2-5 TRBV18 TRBD1 CASSPPQGGETQYF
TRBJ2-7 TRBV3-1/TRBV3-2 . CASSQGQAPFEQYF
TRBJ2-7 TRBV2 . CASKGGGAHYEQYF
TRBJ2-1 TRBV4-3 TRBD1 CASSQTPLDRDRLFF
TRBJ2-1 TRBV6-4 . CASSDTDSSYNEQFF
TRBJ1-3 TRBV7-2 TRBD1 CASSLTGALGNTIYF
TRBJ2-3 TRBV7-6 . CASGVGDSSTDTQYF
TRBJ2-3 TRBV6-5 . CASTLQGGSADTQYF
TRBJ1-6 TRBV28 . CASSFVRDQALIPLHF
TRBJ2-1 TRBV11-2 . CASRFLVSGNEQFF
TRBJ2-4 TRBV24-1 TRBD2 CATSDPRGGDKNIQYF
TRBJ1-1 TRBV29-1 . CSVDLSRTEAFF